The clone carrying this T cell receptor beta chain has only one observation. This entry is derived from a study of a mutant IDH1 vaccine in newly diagnosed glioma. Specified time point: baseline, week 1 (first vaccination visit). The treatment denotes: pre-vaccination baseline after standard-of-care therapy. New WHO grade 3 or 4 astrocytomas that were IDH1-mutant and ATRX-lost had been found in donors. Clones were sequenced by immunoSEQ multiplex PCR, and TCRdb holds only the in-frame ones, with some missing. The sample lists under 80,000 clones, 80% to 90% seen once, with roughly 2.8% in the top ten. Germline V lookup: CDR1 MNHEY, CDR2 SMNVEV (reference sequence). This CDR3 has 17 residues. V was trimmed by 0 bases and J by 0 bases, leaving 12 bases between them.

The sequencing used PBMCs, collected from a glioma patient treated with radiotherapy, temozolomide or both. The gene calls are TRBV27 and TRBJ2-1; D not resolved. The sequence came from a man aged 30 to 45 with glioma. In nucleotides, the CDR3 is TGTGCCAGCAGTTTATCGGCTGTGGGGATCTCCTACAATGAGCAGTTCTTC. Amino acid sequence: CASSLSAVGISYNEQFF.